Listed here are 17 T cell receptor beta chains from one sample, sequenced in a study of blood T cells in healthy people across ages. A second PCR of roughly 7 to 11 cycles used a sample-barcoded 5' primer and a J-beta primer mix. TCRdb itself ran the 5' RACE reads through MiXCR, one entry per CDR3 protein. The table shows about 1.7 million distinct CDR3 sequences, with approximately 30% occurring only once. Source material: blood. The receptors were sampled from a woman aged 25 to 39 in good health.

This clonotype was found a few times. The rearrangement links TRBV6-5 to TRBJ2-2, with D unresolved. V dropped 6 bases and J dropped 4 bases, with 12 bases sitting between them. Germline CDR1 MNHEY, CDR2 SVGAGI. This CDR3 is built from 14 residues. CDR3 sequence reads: CASRTAMGTGELFF. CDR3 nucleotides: TGTGCCAGCAGGACGGCGATGGGCACCGGGGAGCTGTTTTTT.

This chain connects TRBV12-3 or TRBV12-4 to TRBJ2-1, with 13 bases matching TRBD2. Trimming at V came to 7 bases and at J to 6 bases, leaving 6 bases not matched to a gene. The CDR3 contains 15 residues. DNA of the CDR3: TGTGCCAGCACCTCGGGACTAGCGGGGCTCAATGAGCAGTTCTTC. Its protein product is CASTSGLAGLNEQFF.

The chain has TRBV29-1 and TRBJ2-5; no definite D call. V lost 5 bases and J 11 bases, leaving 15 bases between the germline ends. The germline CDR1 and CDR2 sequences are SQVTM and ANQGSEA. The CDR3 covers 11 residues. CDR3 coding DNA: TGCAGCGTTAGACATAACTATGAGCAGTACTTC. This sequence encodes CSVRHNYEQYF.

The CDR3 DNA is TGCAGTGCTAGAGACCTAGCGGACATACTCTACGAGCAGTACTTC. Encoded protein: CSARDLADILYEQYF. This chain links TRBV20-1 with TRBJ2-7; 7 bases line up with TRBD2. The CDR3 totals 15 residues. Trimming cost V 0 bases and J 3 bases; bases outside gene matches: 8. Germline CDR1 and CDR2: DFQATT and SNEGSKA (reference sequence).

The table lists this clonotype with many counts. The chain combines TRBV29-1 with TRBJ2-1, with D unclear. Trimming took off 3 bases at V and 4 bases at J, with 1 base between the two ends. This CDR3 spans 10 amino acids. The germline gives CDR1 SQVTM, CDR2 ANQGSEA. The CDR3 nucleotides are TGCAGCGTTGAGTACAATGAGCAGTTCTTC. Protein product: CSVEYNEQFF.

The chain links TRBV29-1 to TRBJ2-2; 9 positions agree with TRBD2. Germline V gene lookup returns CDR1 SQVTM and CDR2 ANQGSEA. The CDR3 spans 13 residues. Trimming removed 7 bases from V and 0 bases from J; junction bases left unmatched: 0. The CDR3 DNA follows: TGCAGCGGACTAGCGGCGAACACCGGGGAGCTGTTTTTT. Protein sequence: CSGLAANTGELFF.

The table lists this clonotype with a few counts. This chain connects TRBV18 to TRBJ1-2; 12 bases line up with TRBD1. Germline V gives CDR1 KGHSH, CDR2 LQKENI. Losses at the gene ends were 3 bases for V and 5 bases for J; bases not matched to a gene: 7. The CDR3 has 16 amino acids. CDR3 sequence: CASSPTGTGGEYGYTF. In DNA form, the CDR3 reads TGTGCCAGCTCACCCACCGGGACAGGGGGCGAGTATGGCTACACCTTC.

Here the CDR3 DNA reads TGTGCCAGCAGCCAAGGGGGGGGAACTCAGCCCCAGCATTTT. As protein: CASSQGGGTQPQHF. The chain has TRBV3-1 and TRBJ1-5; D may be TRBD1 (5 bases). Looked up from germline, CDR1 is LGHDT and CDR2 is YNNKEL (reference sequence). V lost 1 base and J 6 bases, leaving 10 bases between the germline ends. The CDR3 length is 14 residues.

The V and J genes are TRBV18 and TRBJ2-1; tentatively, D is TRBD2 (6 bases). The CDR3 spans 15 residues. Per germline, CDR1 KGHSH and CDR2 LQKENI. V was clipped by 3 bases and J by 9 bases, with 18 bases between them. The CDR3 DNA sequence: TGTGCCAGCTCACCGGGGGGACGGGAAGATGGTGAGCAGTTCTTC. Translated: CASSPGGREDGEQFF.

DNA of the CDR3: TGTGCCATCAGTGATCGGCGGGGGGACACAGATACGCAGTATTTT. This gives the protein CAISDRRGDTDTQYF. The chain couples TRBV10-3 to TRBJ2-3, with 8 nucleotides matching TRBD2. Germline CDR1 reads ENHRY; CDR2 reads SYGVKD. The J segment lost 2 bases and the V segment lost 3 bases, leaving 4 bases of the junction unmatched. The CDR3 runs to 15 residues.

The CDR3 DNA follows: TGTGCCAGCAGCCACCCGGTTCTTAACAGCCAAGAGACCCAGTACTTC. It translates to CASSHPVLNSQETQYF. The rearrangement links TRBV7-2 to TRBJ2-5; D remains unclear. The V gene's germline CDR1 is SGHTA and CDR2 FQGNSA. The ends were cut back, 5 bases at V and 1 base at J, with 17 bases in the middle. This CDR3 region has 16 residues.

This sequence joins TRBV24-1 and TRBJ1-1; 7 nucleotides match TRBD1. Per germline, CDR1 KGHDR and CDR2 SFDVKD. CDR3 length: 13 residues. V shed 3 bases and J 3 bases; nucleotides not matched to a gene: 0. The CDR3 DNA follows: TGTGCCACCAGTGATACAGGGGACACTGAAGCTTTCTTT. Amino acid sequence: CATSDTGDTEAFF.

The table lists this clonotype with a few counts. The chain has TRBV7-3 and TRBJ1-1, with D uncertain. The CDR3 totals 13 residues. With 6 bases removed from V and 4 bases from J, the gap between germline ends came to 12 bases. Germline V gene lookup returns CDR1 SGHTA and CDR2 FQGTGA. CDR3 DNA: TGTGCCAGCAGGGGCAGGAGAGGCACTGAAGCTTTCTTT. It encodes CASRGRRGTEAFF.

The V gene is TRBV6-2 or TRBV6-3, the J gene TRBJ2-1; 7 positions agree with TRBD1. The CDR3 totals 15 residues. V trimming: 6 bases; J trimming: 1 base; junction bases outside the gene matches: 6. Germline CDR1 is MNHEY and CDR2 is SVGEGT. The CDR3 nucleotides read TGTGCCAGCAGGGTCTACAGGGGATCCTACAATGAGCAGTTCTTC. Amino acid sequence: CASRVYRGSYNEQFF.

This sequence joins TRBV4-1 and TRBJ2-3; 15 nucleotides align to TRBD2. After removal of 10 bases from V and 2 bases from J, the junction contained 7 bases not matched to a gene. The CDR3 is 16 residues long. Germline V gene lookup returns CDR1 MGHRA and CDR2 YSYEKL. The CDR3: CATRGTSGGPTDTQYF. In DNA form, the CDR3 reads TGCGCCACCAGGGGGACTAGCGGGGGGCCCACAGATACGCAGTATTTT.

The CDR3 region is CASSFLDRPDVLTF. As DNA, the CDR3 is TGTGCCAGCAGTTTCTTGGACAGGCCGGACGTCCTGACTTTC. The chain is built from TRBV28 and TRBJ2-6; 7 bases line up with TRBD1. Germline lookup yields CDR1 MDHEN and CDR2 SYDVKM. The ends lost 3 bases at V and 11 bases at J; junction bases unmatched: 7. The CDR3 has 14 residues. Complete variable domain (other parts from reference TRBV28 and TRBJ2-6): DVKVTQSSRYLVKRTGEKVFLECVQDMDHENMFWYRQDPGLGLRLIYFSYDVKMKEKGDIPEGYSVSREKKERFSLILESASTNQTSMYLCASSFLDRPDVLTFGAGSRLTVL.

The CDR3 reads CASSALPGQGGMAFF. The DNA for the CDR3 is TGTGCCAGCAGCGCTCTCCCGGGACAAGGGGGGATGGCTTTCTTT. The chain is built from TRBV9 and TRBJ1-1, with a tentative D call TRBD1 (6 bases). V was cut by 3 bases and J by 11 bases, with 23 bases left in between. The CDR3 spans 15 residues. The V gene's germline CDR1 is SGDLS and CDR2 YYNGEE.